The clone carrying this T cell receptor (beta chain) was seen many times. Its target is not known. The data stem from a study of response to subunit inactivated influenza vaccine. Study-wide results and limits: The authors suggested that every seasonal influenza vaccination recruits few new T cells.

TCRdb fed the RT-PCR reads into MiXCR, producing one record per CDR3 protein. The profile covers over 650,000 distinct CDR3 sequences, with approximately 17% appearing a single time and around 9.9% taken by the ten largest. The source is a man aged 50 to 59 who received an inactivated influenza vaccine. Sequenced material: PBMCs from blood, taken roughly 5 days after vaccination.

CDR3: CSVWARDRATDTQYF. In DNA form, the CDR3 reads TGCAGCGTTTGGGCCCGGGACAGGGCCACAGATACGCAGTATTTT. The V gene is TRBV29-1, the J gene TRBJ2-3; the match to TRBD1 covers 9 bases. The CDR3 sequence is 15 residues long. V gave up 5 bases and J gave up 2 bases; unmatched junction bases: 8. CDR1 and CDR2 (germline): SQVTM, ANQGSEA.